These 29 T cell receptor delta chains were all obtained from the same sample, sequenced in a study of γδ T cells in repeated Plasmodium falciparum infection. Bulk repertoires came from Vgamma9/Vdelta2+ or Vdelta2-negative gammadelta T cells flow-sorted from PBMC. TCRdb redid clone calling on the multiplex PCR reads using CATT. This repertoire shows roughly 90,000 delta-chain clones, over 0.9% found once; its top ten account for roughly 9.5%. Material for sequencing was gamma-delta T cells from blood. The receptors originated from a pool of human donors (malaria-infected and uninfected, not separated).

This clone was counted a few times. The likely explanation is a read error, given a far larger clone one base away. This chain uses TRDV1 with TRDJ1, with D tentatively TRDD2 (5 bases). Since TCRdb gives no J gene, matching the DNA to germline was used here to assign it. With 0 bases removed from V and 1 base from J, the gap between germline ends came to 21 bases. CDR3 length equals 19 residues. Germline V gives CDR1 TSWWSYY, CDR2 QGS. CDR3 sequence: CALGELHLPTKGSTDKLIF. The CDR3 coding sequence is TGTGCTCTTGGGGAACTTCATCTCCCTACGAAGGGTTCCACCGATAAACTCATCTTT.

About this clone itself: One base separates it from a far larger clone, so it is likely a read error. The sample carries other DNA sequences with the same CDR3. The V and J genes are TRDV2 and TRDJ1; 7 bases are shared with TRDD3. The ends lost 3 bases at V and 0 bases at J; junction bases unmatched: 18. In germline, CDR1 is GEAIGNYY, CDR2 EKD. CDR3 size: 19 residues. The CDR3 coding sequence is TGTGCCTGTGACCTCTTAGACCTGGGGGTCCCATCGTACACCGATAAACTCATCTTT. Encoded protein: CACDLLDLGVPSYTDKLIF.

The gene calls are TRDV1 and TRDJ2, with D unclear. No J segment appears in TCRdb, so it was assigned here by matching the sequence to germline. Per the germline V gene, CDR1 is TSWWSYY and CDR2 is QGS. The CDR3 runs to 24 residues. CDR3 protein: CSALGIPSIYPRFPPSSLTAQLFF. The CDR3 bases are TGTTCTGCTCTTGGTATCCCCTCGATCTACCCGAGATTCCCCCCGTCCTCTTTGACAGCACAACTCTTCTTT.

Worth noting for this clone: This likely traces to a read error, being one base from a far larger clone. Other DNA sequences in the same sample also yield this CDR3. The J gene is TRDJ1, the V gene TRDV2; 9 bases are a match to TRDD2. Germline lookup yields CDR1 GEAIGNYY and CDR2 EKD. The CDR3 is made up of 21 amino acids. Trimming took 7 bases from V and 0 from J; bases not matched to a gene: 26. The CDR3 region has the DNA TGTGCCTGCGACCCTTCCTACGTAAGTGGGGGCCGTCAACATGACACCGATAAACTCATCTTT. Protein product: CACDPSYVSGGRQHDTDKLIF.

This clone was picked up many times. TCRdb lists the protein of a much larger clone for this DNA, which differs at residue 8, so this is likely a read error; the protein given here is translated from the DNA itself. The chain is built from TRDV2 and TRDJ1, with TRDD3 matching over 7 bases. The length of the CDR3 is 14 residues. The germline CDR1 and CDR2 sequences are GEAIGNYY and EKD. After removal of 0 bases from V and 10 bases from J, the junction contained 10 bases not matched to a gene. This chain's CDR3 is CACDTVGETRRLIF. For the CDR3, the DNA is TGTGCCTGTGACACCGTGGGGGAGACGAGACGACTCATCTTT.

This clone was detected a few times. TCRdb shows a much larger clone's protein in place of this DNA's translation, and the two differ at residue 11, likely through a read error; the protein shown is translated from the DNA. The chain links TRDV2 to TRDJ2; D gene unclear. Germline V gene sequence: CDR1 GEAIGNYY, CDR2 EKD. The CDR3 length is 14 residues. CDR3 in amino acids: CACDSLLFSAKLFF. CDR3 DNA: TGTGCCTGTGACTCACTACTCTTCTCAGCAAAACTCTTCTTT.

About this clone itself: A single base is all that separates this from a far larger clone, so a read error is likely. The sample has other DNA sequences that encode this CDR3 too. The rearrangement joins TRDV1 to TRDJ1; possibly TRDD1 for D (5 bases). The CDR3 runs to 20 residues. Trimming removed 2 bases from V and 0 bases from J, with 25 bases in between. Germline CDR1 is TSWWSYY and CDR2 is QGS. The CDR3 loop is CALGESKSRSPGEYTDKLIF. CDR3 in DNA: TGTGCTCTTGGGGAATCGAAATCCCGCTCGCCTGGAGAGTACACCGATAAACTCATCTTT.

Concerning this clone: TCRdb has a much larger clone's protein, which differs at residue 9 from the translation of this DNA, likely because of a read error; what is shown is the protein translated from the DNA. This chain links TRDV1 with TRDJ1; 7 bases match TRDD3. Germline matching of the DNA provided the J gene here, since TCRdb leaves it blank. Germline V gene lookup returns CDR1 TSWWSYY and CDR2 QGS. The CDR3 has 19 amino acids. V dropped 0 bases and J dropped 0; count of bases not matched to a gene: 13. The CDR3 here is CALGELVSTVLGYTDKLIF. Here the CDR3 DNA reads TGTGCTCTTGGGGAACTAGTCTCCACTGTACTGGGGTACACCGATAAACTCATCTTT.

The genes are TRAV29/DV5 and TRDJ1; D unresolved. The J gene was missing in TCRdb and was found by matching the end of the DNA to germline. CDR3 length: 19 amino acids. The germline V gene has CDR1 NSMFDY and CDR2 ISSIKDK. Deletions cut 3 bases from V and 0 bases from J, with 27 bases between. The CDR3 region is CAANLPHGSPTTYTDKLIF. DNA of the CDR3: TGTGCAGCAAATCTCCCGCACGGTTCCCCAACAACGTACACCGATAAACTCATCTTT.

This clone occurred a few times. Only one base separates this from a far larger clonotype, so it likely reflects a read error. The same CDR3 is also encoded by other DNA sequences in this sample. The genes are TRDV2 and TRDJ1; a weak D match, TRDD3 (6 bases). TCRdb carries no J gene annotation; the J gene was assigned here by matching the DNA with germline. The CDR3 contains 15 residues. Germline CDR1 reads GEAIGNYY; CDR2 reads EKD. Trimming pared 7 bases from V and 0 bases from J, leaving 17 bases between. The CDR3 is CACVAVLGYTDKLIF. The CDR3 bases are TGTGCCTGCGTCGCAGTACTGGGCTACACCGATAAACTCATCTTT.

This clone was detected a few times. This DNA's translation and the protein TCRdb lists, from a much larger clone, do not match at residue 7, likely due to a read error; the protein shown is translated from the DNA. The genes are TRDV1 and TRDJ1; D perhaps matches TRDD2 (6 bases). Here the J gene was assigned by germline matching of the DNA, as TCRdb has none. V lost 6 bases and J lost 0, with 17 bases in between. The germline gives CDR1 TSWWSYY, CDR2 QGS. This CDR3 has 16 residues. CDR3 DNA sequence: TGTGCTCTTGGAGAGCCTCTTCCTCCTTACACCGATAAACTCATCTTT. Translated: CALGEPLPPYTDKLIF.

This clone was seen a handful of times. A far larger clone is only one base removed, so a read error is likely. Other DNA variants within this sample encode the same CDR3. The chain combines TRDV2 with TRDJ3; no clear D gene. TCRdb supplies no J gene; here it was assigned by aligning the nucleotide sequence to germline. V dropped 1 base and J dropped 0 bases, with 12 bases sitting between them. CDR1 and CDR2 (germline): GEAIGNYY, EKD. The length of the CDR3 is 18 residues. The CDR3 DNA is TGTGCCTGTGACACTGTTACTAAAAGCTCCTGGGACACCCGACAGATGTTTTTC. It codes for CACDTVTKSSWDTRQMFF.

In this sample, this clone turned up many times. The protein held in TCRdb is that of a much larger clone and does not match this DNA's translation at residue 7, likely because of a read error; the protein shown is translated from the DNA. The V and J genes are TRDV1 and TRDJ1, with D possibly being TRDD3 (6 bases). Germline CDR1 reads TSWWSYY; CDR2 reads QGS. Trimming left V 4 bases short and J 3 bases short, with 36 bases between. The CDR3 length is 22 residues. CDR3 nucleotide sequence: TGTGCTCTTGGGGGTCCTCCGTATACAAAAAAGGACATGAAGGGGATTCCCGATAAACTCATCTTT. Translation: CALGGPPYTKKDMKGIPDKLIF.

Concerning this clone itself: TCRdb has a much larger clone's protein, which differs at residue 7 from the translation of this DNA, likely because of a read error; what is shown is the protein translated from the DNA. J is TRDJ3 and V is TRDV1, with no clear D. The J gene, left out of TCRdb, was set here by checking the DNA against germline. Germline loops: CDR1 TSWWSYY, CDR2 QGS. This CDR3 contains 20 residues. V was trimmed by 0 bases and J by 2 bases, leaving 17 bases between them. The CDR3 DNA follows: TGTGCTCTTGGGGAACTAGATTGCCCCCTCCAAACCTGGGACACCCGACAGATGTTTTTC. Translating gives CALGELDCPLQTWDTRQMFF.

Turning to this clone: This likely reflects a read error, since a far larger clone is one base away. Different DNA sequences within this sample yield the same CDR3. The chain recombines TRDV1 with TRDJ2, with TRDD3 identical over 9 bases. CDR1 TSWWSYY and CDR2 QGS come from the germline V gene. This CDR3 spans 26 amino acids. The CDR3 loop is CALGELALPMKLGDSPSLALTAQLFF. In nucleotides, the CDR3 is TGTGCTCTTGGGGAACTAGCGCTTCCTATGAAGCTGGGGGATTCTCCTTCCTTAGCTTTAACAGCACAACTCTTCTTT.

In regard to this clone: For this DNA, TCRdb reports the protein of a much larger clone, which diverges at residue 7, most likely from a read error; the protein presented here is translated directly from the DNA. This sequence joins TRDV1 and TRDJ1; 9 bases fit TRDD2. As TCRdb names no J gene, one was assigned here on the basis of a DNA match to germline. Germline-derived CDR1 and CDR2 are TSWWSYY and QGS. The CDR3 runs to 21 residues. The ends lost 1 base at V and 2 bases at J; junction bases unmatched: 20. CDR3 in amino acids: CALGERQYLPTGVHCTDKLIF. The CDR3 DNA reads as TGTGCTCTTGGGGAACGTCAGTACCTTCCTACGGGGGTCCACTGTACCGATAAACTCATCTTT.

This clone was counted a few times. This DNA's translation differs at residue 3 from TCRdb's protein, which comes from a much larger clone; a read error is likely, and the protein shown is translated from the DNA. The J gene is TRDJ1, the V gene TRDV2; 7 positions match TRDD3. The J gene is not listed in TCRdb, so it was assigned here from a DNA match to germline. The CDR3 totals 19 residues. The germline V gene has CDR1 GEAIGNYY and CDR2 EKD. CDR3 residues: CASDTRRGDKRRYTDKLIF. DNA for the CDR3: TGTGCCAGTGACACGAGAAGAGGGGATAAAAGGAGGTACACCGATAAACTCATCTTT.

This clone turned up a few times. A far larger clone is a single base away, which makes a read error likely. The chain combines TRDV1 with TRDJ1; D perhaps matches TRDD3 (5 bases). The J gene, missing from TCRdb, was assigned here through DNA to germline matching. The length of the CDR3 is 18 residues. Looked up from germline, CDR1 is TSWWSYY and CDR2 is QGS. The V and J ends lost 9 bases and 8 bases respectively, with 34 bases between them. CDR3: CALVPPLHLGGYHGKLIF. The DNA for the CDR3 is TGTGCTCTGGTGCCTCCCTTGCACCTAGGGGGGTATCATGGGAAACTCATCTTT.

Details on this clone: Possible read error: a much larger clone is one base away. The chain links TRDV1 to TRDJ1; D may correspond to TRDD2 or TRDD3 (5 bases each). V was cut by 2 bases and J by 3 bases, with 19 bases left in between. CDR1 TSWWSYY and CDR2 QGS come from the germline V gene. This CDR3 comprises 17 residues. The DNA for the CDR3 is TGTGCTCTTGGGGAAGGGAGCCTACCTGGGATTGCCGATAAACTCATCTTT. It yields the protein CALGEGSLPGIADKLIF.

V is TRDV2 and J is TRDJ1, with 9 bases fitting TRDD3. Since TCRdb gives no J gene, matching the DNA to germline was used here to assign it. Per the germline V gene, CDR1 is GEAIGNYY and CDR2 is EKD. V was pared by 0 bases and J by 4 bases, with 8 bases of the junction left unmatched. The CDR3 is made up of 16 amino acids. CDR3 sequence reads: CACDTLAGGSGDKLIF. The DNA of the CDR3 is TGTGCCTGTGACACCTTAGCTGGGGGATCCGGCGATAAACTCATCTTT.

This clone was counted at least ten times. TCRdb pairs this DNA with a much larger clone's protein that differs at residue 4, likely a read error; the protein shown was translated from the DNA. The chain uses TRDV1 and TRDJ1, with a weak D call TRDD3 (5 bases). Germline-derived CDR1 and CDR2 are TSWWSYY and QGS. This CDR3 spans 20 amino acids. CDR3 protein: CALWESTLPWGPRGSDKLIF. In DNA, the CDR3 is TGTGCTCTTTGGGAATCTACCCTCCCGTGGGGACCCAGGGGGTCCGATAAACTCATCTTT.

Notes on this clone: This probably arose from a read error, given a far larger clone one base away. The same CDR3 can be traced to other DNA sequences in this sample. J is TRDJ1 and V is TRDV1, with 9 nucleotides matching TRDD3. V lost 0 bases to trimming and J lost 2 bases; unmatched junction nucleotides: 22. The CDR3 is 22 residues long. CDR1 and CDR2 from the germline V gene are TSWWSYY and QGS. CDR3 sequence (DNA): TGTGCTCTTGGGGAACTCCTACGTGTCTCGGACTGGGGGGATACAAGGACCGATAAACTCATCTTT. This encodes CALGELLRVSDWGDTRTDKLIF.

Comment on this clone: With a far larger clone one base away, a read error is the likely cause. This same CDR3 is encoded by further DNA sequences in the sample. V is TRDV1 and J is TRDJ1, with TRDD3 matching 10 bases. The germline gives CDR1 TSWWSYY, CDR2 QGS. The CDR3 has 21 amino acids. In DNA form, the CDR3 reads TGTGCTCTTGGGGAACTTGTACCCCCCCGGGGATGGGGGATACACACCGATAAACTCATCTTC. This translates into CALGELVPPRGWGIHTDKLIF.

With regard to this clone: The protein in TCRdb stems from a much larger clone and differs at residue 6 from this DNA's translation, likely a read error; here the protein is translated from the DNA. V and J are TRDV2 and TRDJ1, with 8 nucleotides matching TRDD3. In the absence of a J gene in TCRdb, the DNA was matched to germline to assign it here. V dropped 3 bases and J dropped 7; count of bases not matched to a gene: 21. The germline V gene has CDR1 GEAIGNYY and CDR2 EKD. The CDR3 length is 18 residues. Written as DNA, the CDR3 is TGTGCCTGTGACCCCCCACTACAAGGGGCTGGGGGACCCGTTAAACTCATCTTT. Protein sequence: CACDPPLQGAGGPVKLIF.

For this clone: TCRdb lists the protein of a much larger clone for this DNA, which differs at residue 8, so this is likely a read error; the protein given here is translated from the DNA itself. V gene TRDV1 combines with J gene TRDJ1; 7 nucleotides align to TRDD3. No J segment appears in TCRdb, so it was assigned here by matching the sequence to germline. V lost 0 bases to trimming and J lost 0 bases; unmatched junction nucleotides: 13. In germline, CDR1 is TSWWSYY, CDR2 QGS. The CDR3 has 19 residues. CDR3 DNA: TGTGCTCTTGGGGAACTTATAGGGGGATCAAGGGAATACACCGATAAACTCATCTTT. It is translated as CALGELIGGSREYTDKLIF.

As for this clone: The translation of this DNA and the TCRdb protein of a much larger clone differ at residue 14, probably owing to a read error; the protein shown here is translated from the DNA. A V gene of TRDV2 was called, but no J gene was assigned; the table names TRDD3, a call not compared with the DNA. The CDR3 runs 16 residues. The germline gives CDR1 GEAIGNYY, CDR2 EKD. The CDR3 DNA reads as TGTGCCTGTGACCCACTGGGGGATTTGGACACCGATAAACCCATCTTT. Translating gives CACDPLGDLDTDKPIF.

With regard to this clone: One base separates it from a far larger clone, so it is likely a read error. Other DNA sequences from this sample encode an identical CDR3 as well. The CDR3 nucleotides are TGCGCTCTTGGGGCGTACCTCCCGTCCTACGACCTCTGGGGGAACACCGATAAACTCATCTTT. Residues: CALGAYLPSYDLWGNTDKLIF. J is TRDJ1 and V is TRDV1, with 8 bases aligning to TRDD3. Here the J gene was assigned by germline matching of the DNA, as TCRdb has none. From germline, CDR1 is TSWWSYY and CDR2 QGS. The CDR3 loop spans 21 amino acids.

As for this clone: The protein given by TCRdb reflects a much larger clone and differs at residue 6 from this DNA's translation, likely from a read error; the protein shown is the DNA's translation. The V and J genes are TRDV1 and TRDJ1; a possible D gene is TRDD3 (7 bases). The J gene was not available in TCRdb and was assigned here by matching the DNA to germline segments. The germline gives CDR1 TSWWSYY, CDR2 QGS. The CDR3 is 23 amino acids. The V and J ends lost 5 bases and 0 bases respectively, with 37 bases between them. CDR3 region: CALGRTVPKWGRMMGGYTDKLIF. CDR3 DNA: TGTGCTCTTGGGAGGACCGTTCCTAAGTGGGGCCGGATGATGGGGGGATACACCGATAAACTCATCTTT.

A note on this clone: The amino acid sequence in TCRdb belongs to a much larger clone and departs from this DNA's translation at residue 14, likely a sequencing read error; the sequence shown is translated from the DNA. CDR3 sequence: CACDRMGGSPGTDQLIF. The CDR3 bases are TGTGCCTGCGACCGGATGGGGGGATCTCCGGGCACCGATCAACTCATCTTT. The J gene is TRDJ1, the V gene TRDV2, with TRDD3 identical over 7 bases. The CDR3 is 17 amino acids. Per germline, CDR1 GEAIGNYY and CDR2 EKD.